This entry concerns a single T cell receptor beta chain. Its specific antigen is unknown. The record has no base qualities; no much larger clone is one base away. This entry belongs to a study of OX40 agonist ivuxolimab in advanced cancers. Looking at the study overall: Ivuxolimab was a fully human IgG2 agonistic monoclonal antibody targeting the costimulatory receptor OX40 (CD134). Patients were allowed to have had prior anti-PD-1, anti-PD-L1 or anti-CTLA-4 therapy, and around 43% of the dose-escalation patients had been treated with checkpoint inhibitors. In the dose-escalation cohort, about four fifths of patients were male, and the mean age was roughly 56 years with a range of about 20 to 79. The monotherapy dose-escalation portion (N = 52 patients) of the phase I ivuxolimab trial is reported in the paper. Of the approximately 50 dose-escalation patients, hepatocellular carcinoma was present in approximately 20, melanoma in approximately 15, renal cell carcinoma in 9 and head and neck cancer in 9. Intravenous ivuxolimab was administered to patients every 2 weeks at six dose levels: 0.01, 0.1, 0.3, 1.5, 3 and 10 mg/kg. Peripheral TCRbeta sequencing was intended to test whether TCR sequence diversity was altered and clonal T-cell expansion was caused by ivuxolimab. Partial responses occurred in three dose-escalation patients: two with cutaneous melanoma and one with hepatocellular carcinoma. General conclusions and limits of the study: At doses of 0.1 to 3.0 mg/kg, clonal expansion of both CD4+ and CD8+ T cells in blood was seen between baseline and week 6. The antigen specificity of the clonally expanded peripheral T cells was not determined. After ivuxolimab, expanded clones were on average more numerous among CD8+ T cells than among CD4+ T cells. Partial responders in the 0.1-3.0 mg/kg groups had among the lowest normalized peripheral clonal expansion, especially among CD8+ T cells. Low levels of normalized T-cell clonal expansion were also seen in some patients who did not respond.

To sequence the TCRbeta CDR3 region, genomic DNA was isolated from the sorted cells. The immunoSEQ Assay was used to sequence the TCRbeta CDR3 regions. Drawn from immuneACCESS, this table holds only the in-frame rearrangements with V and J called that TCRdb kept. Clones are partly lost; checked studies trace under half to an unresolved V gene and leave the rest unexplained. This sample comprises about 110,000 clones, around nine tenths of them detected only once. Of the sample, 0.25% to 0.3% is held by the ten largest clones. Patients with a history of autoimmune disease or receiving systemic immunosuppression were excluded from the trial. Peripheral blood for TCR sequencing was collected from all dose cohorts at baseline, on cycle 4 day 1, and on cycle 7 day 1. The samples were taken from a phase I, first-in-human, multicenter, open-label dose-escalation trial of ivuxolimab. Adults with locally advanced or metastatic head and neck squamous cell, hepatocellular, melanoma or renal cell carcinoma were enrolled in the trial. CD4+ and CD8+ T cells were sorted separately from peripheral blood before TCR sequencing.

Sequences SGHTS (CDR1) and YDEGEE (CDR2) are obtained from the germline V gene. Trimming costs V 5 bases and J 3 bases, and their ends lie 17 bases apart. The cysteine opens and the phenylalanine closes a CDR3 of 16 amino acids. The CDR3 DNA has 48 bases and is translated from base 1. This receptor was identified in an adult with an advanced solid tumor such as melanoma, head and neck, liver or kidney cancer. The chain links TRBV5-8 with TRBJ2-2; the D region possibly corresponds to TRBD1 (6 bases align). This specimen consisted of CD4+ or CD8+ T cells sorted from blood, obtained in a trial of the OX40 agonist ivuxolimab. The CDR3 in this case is CASSYLGGSDTGELFF. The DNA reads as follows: TGTGCCAGCAGTTACCTTGGGGGCTCGGACACCGGGGAGCTGTTTTTT.